Below, 30 T cell receptor beta chains from the same sample are listed, as sequenced in a study of CXCR3-negative and CXCR3-positive naive CD8 T cells. The authors made the TRB cDNA libraries by 5' RACE using UMI labels. After re-calling the 5' RACE reads, TCRdb lists one entry per CDR3 protein, DNA absent. The sample table includes fewer than 140,000 distinct CDR3 sequences. Study-level points and caveats: A higher hydrophobicity marked the TRB CDR3s of CXCR3-positive naive cells versus CXCR3-negative naive cells.

Their antigens remain unidentified. Sample: naive CXCR3+ CD8+ T cells from blood. Subset denoted: CD45RO-CCR7+CD27+CD95- naive CD8+ T cells expressing CXCR3 (TNR3+). The origin of the receptors is a human donor in good health. Some clones in this sample may be carry-over from other donors' samples.

The chain combines TRBV12-3 or TRBV12-4 with TRBJ2-2; TCRdb names TRBD1, which stays unverified in the absence of DNA. The CDR3 has 15 residues. CDR3 in amino acids: CASSTDREYTGELFF.

The chain is built from TRBV27 and TRBJ1-1; TCRdb reports TRBD1, a call that lacks DNA to check it against. The V gene's germline CDR1 is MNHEY and CDR2 SMNVEV (reference sequence). CDR3 length: 13 residues. This CDR3 is CASSWTENTEAFF.

The gene calls are TRBV5-1 and TRBJ2-3. Germline V gene lookup returns CDR1 SGHRS and CDR2 YFSETQ. The CDR3 contains 14 residues. CDR3 sequence reads: CASSFVQSTDTQYF.

CDR3 residues: CASSLNAGTYNEQFF. J is TRBJ2-1 and V is TRBV7-3; with no DNA, the TCRdb D assignment of TRBD1 cannot be verified. The CDR3 loop spans 15 amino acids. Germline V gene lookup returns CDR1 SGHTA and CDR2 FQGTGA.

CDR3 protein: CASGPQGYGYTF. The J gene is TRBJ1-2, the V gene TRBV12-3 or TRBV12-4; TCRdb calls TRBD1, which cannot be checked without DNA. The CDR3 totals 12 residues.

V usage is TRBV11-2 and J usage is TRBJ2-2. This CDR3 comprises 14 residues. From germline, CDR1 is SGHAT and CDR2 FQNNGV. The CDR3 spells CASSLDRGTGELFF. The full variable domain, rest sourced from reference TRBV11-2 and TRBJ2-2, is EAGVAQSPRYKIIEKRQSVAFWCNPISGHATLYWYQQILGQGPKLLIQFQNNGVVDDSQLPKDRFSAERLKGVDSTLKIQPAKLEDSAVYLCASSLDRGTGELFFGEGSRLTVL.

V is TRBV7-9 and J is TRBJ2-4; TCRdb's D gene call, TRBD1, goes unchecked for lack of DNA. There are 15 residues in the CDR3. CDR1 and CDR2 (germline): SEHNR, FQNEAQ (reference sequence). Here the CDR3 reads CASSVTTGDKNIQYF.

The V gene is TRBV5-1, the J gene TRBJ1-2; TCRdb selects TRBD1, and the lack of DNA leaves this call unchecked. Germline CDR1 SGHRS, CDR2 YFSETQ. The CDR3 runs 15 residues. The CDR3 spells CASSLGTGMSPGYTF.

This chain uses TRBV20-1 with TRBJ2-1; absent DNA, TCRdb's TRBD2 call cannot be checked. The CDR3 contains 15 residues. CDR1 is DFQATT and CDR2 is SNEGSKA in the germline V gene (reference sequence). The CDR3 reads CSATKLAGPDNEQFF.

The chain has TRBV19 and TRBJ2-3. Germline lookup yields CDR1 LNHDA and CDR2 SQIVND (reference sequence). The CDR3 spans 13 residues. This CDR3 reads CASSIASTDTQYF.

The chain uses TRBV13 and TRBJ2-3; TCRdb reports TRBD2, a call that lacks DNA to check it against. CDR1 and CDR2 (germline): PRHDT, FYEKMQ (reference sequence). CDR3 length equals 11 residues. The CDR3 sequence: CASGLAGLQYF.

The chain recombines TRBV29-1 with TRBJ1-2. In germline, CDR1 is SQVTM, CDR2 ANQGSEA. This CDR3 comprises 12 residues. The CDR3 sequence: CSSLTGEGGYTF.

The chain links TRBV7-2 to TRBJ1-2; TCRdb's D gene call, TRBD1, goes unchecked for lack of DNA. CDR3 length: 16 residues. Germline V gene sequence: CDR1 SGHTA, CDR2 FQGNSA. CDR3 loop: CASSSPLGGEDYGYTF.

V is TRBV27 and J is TRBJ2-1. Germline values: CDR1 MNHEY, CDR2 SMNVEV (reference sequence). The CDR3 extends over 15 amino acids. CDR3 loop: CASTSLHSSYNEQFF.

The rearrangement uses TRBV11-2 and TRBJ2-1; TCRdb returns TRBD2, unconfirmable since there is no DNA. Germline CDR1 SGHAT, CDR2 FQNNGV. This CDR3 comprises 16 residues. The CDR3: CASSLRGLAGADEQFF.

The genes are TRBV7-8 and TRBJ2-7; the D gene TCRdb calls, TRBD1, cannot be checked with no DNA. The CDR3 sequence is 13 residues long. Germline CDR1 is SGHVS and CDR2 is FQNEAQ. CDR3 amino acids: CASSLERGNEQYF.

The chain uses TRBV29-1 and TRBJ2-7; TCRdb proposes TRBD1, but this gene call is untestable without DNA. The germline gives CDR1 SQVTM, CDR2 ANQGSEA. This CDR3 spans 11 amino acids. The CDR3 here is CSVGTAYEQYF.

This sequence joins TRBV12-3 or TRBV12-4 and TRBJ2-1; TCRdb's D call of TRBD2 is untestable without DNA. The length of the CDR3 is 15 residues. The CDR3 region is CASGPRDFSYNEQFF.

V usage is TRBV5-1 and J usage is TRBJ2-5; TCRdb picks TRBD1, but there is no DNA to check that call. The length of the CDR3 is 17 residues. The V gene's germline CDR1 is SGHRS and CDR2 YFSETQ. The CDR3 loop reads CASSFDVGQGPPETQYF. The full variable domain, its missing parts supplied by reference TRBV5-1 and TRBJ2-5, is KAGVTQTPRYLIKTRGQQVTLSCSPISGHRSVSWYQQTPGQGLQFLFEYFSETQRNKGNFPGRFSGRQFSNSRSEMNVSTLELGDSALYLCASSFDVGQGPPETQYFGPGTRLLVL.

This sequence joins TRBV20-1 and TRBJ2-7. The CDR3 contains 12 residues. Germline CDR1 DFQATT, CDR2 SNEGSKA (reference sequence). CDR3 protein: CSALEFSYEQYF.

The chain employs TRBV12-3 or TRBV12-4 and TRBJ2-5; TCRdb's D call of TRBD1 is untestable without DNA. This CDR3 spans 14 amino acids. CDR3 in amino acids: CASSLEGVWETQYF.

V usage is TRBV29-1 and J usage is TRBJ1-2; there is no DNA to check the TCRdb D call of TRBD1. Germline V gene sequence: CDR1 SQVTM, CDR2 ANQGSEA. CDR3 length: 13 residues. CDR3 loop: CSVEAGTGHGYTF.

The chain combines TRBV20-1 with TRBJ1-2; the D gene TCRdb calls, TRBD1, cannot be checked with no DNA. The CDR3 totals 15 residues. CDR1 DFQATT and CDR2 SNEGSKA come from the germline V gene (reference sequence). The CDR3: CSARVLTGGAWGYTF.

V gene TRBV28 combines with J gene TRBJ2-7; TCRdb proposes TRBD1, but this gene call is untestable without DNA. The CDR3 extends over 16 amino acids. Germline lookup yields CDR1 MDHEN and CDR2 SYDVKM. The CDR3 region is CASIPSPGDSTYEQYF.

CDR3 loop: CAISESWTGNYNEQFF. The chain employs TRBV10-3 and TRBJ2-1; the D call from TCRdb, TRBD1, cannot be confirmed without DNA. CDR1 ENHRY and CDR2 SYGVKD come from the germline V gene. The CDR3 length is 16 residues.

The chain combines TRBV2 with TRBJ1-2; as DNA is missing, the TRBD1 call by TCRdb cannot be tested. The CDR3 extends over 13 amino acids. The germline CDR1 and CDR2 sequences are SNHLY and FYNNEI. Here the CDR3 reads CASSETGGGGYTF.

The rearrangement links TRBV19 to TRBJ1-4. Germline V CDR1 and CDR2: LNHDA, SQIVND (reference sequence). The CDR3 loop spans 14 amino acids. The CDR3 sequence is CASGRASTNEKLFF. Looking up the rest from reference TRBV19 and TRBJ1-4 gives the full variable domain: DGGITQSPKYLFRKEGQNVTLSCEQNLNHDAMYWYRQDPGQGLRLIYYSQIVNDFQKGDIAEGYSVSREKKESFPLTVTSAQKNPTAFYLCASGRASTNEKLFFGSGTQLSVL.

The rearrangement links TRBV29-1 to TRBJ2-1. Germline loops: CDR1 SQVTM, CDR2 ANQGSEA. The CDR3 sequence is 12 residues long. The CDR3 protein is CSVEGTYNEQFF.

The genes are TRBV28 and TRBJ2-1; TCRdb's assignment of TRBD2 cannot be checked, as there is no DNA. The CDR3 consists of 15 residues. CDR1 and CDR2 from the germline V gene are MDHEN and SYDVKM. The chain's CDR3 is CASSSTSSPYNEQFF.

This chain joins TRBV29-1 and TRBJ2-7; TCRdb's D call, TRBD2, is unchecked because there is no DNA. The CDR3 extends over 14 amino acids. From germline, CDR1 is SQVTM and CDR2 ANQGSEA. CDR3 residues: CSVESASGFYEQYF.